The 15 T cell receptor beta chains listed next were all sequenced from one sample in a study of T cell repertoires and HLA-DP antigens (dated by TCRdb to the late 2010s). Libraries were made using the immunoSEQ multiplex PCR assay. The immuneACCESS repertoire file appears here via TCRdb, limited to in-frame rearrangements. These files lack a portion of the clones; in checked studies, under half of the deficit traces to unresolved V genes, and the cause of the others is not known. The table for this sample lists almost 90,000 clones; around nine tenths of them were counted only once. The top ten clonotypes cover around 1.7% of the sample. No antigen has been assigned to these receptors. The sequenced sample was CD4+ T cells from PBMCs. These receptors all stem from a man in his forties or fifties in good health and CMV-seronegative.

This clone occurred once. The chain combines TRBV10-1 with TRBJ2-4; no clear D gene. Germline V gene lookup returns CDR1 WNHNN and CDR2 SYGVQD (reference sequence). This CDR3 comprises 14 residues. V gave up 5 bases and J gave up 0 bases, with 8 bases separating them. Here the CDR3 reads CASSHSLAKNIQYF. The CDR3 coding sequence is TGCGCCAGCAGTCACAGTCTAGCCAAAAACATTCAGTACTTC.

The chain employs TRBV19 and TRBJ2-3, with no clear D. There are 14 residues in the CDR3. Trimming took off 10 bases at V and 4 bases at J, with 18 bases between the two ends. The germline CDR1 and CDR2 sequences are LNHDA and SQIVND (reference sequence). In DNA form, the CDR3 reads TGTGCCACCCGGCCTGGGCCCCTCGCAGATACGCAGTATTTT. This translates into CATRPGPLADTQYF.

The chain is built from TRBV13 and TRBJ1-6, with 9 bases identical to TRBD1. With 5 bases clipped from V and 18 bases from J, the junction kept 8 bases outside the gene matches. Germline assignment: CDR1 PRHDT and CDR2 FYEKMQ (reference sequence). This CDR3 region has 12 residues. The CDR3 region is CASSRTGTGSHF. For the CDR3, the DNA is TGTGCCAGCAGCCGGACCGGGACAGGGAGCCACTTT.

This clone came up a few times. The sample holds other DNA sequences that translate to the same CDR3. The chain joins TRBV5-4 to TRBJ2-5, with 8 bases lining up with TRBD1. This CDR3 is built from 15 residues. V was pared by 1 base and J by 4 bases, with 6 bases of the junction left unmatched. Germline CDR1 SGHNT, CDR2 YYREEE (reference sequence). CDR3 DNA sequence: TGTGCCAGCAGCTTGCAGGGGGCTGGGGGAGAGACCCAGTACTTC. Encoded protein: CASSLQGAGGETQYF.

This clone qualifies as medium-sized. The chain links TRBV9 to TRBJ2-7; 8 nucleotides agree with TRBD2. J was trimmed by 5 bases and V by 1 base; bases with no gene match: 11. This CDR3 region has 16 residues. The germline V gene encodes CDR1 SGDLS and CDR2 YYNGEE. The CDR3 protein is CASSVRGREGLNEQYF. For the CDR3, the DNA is TGTGCCAGCAGCGTAAGGGGCCGGGAGGGCCTCAACGAGCAGTACTTC.

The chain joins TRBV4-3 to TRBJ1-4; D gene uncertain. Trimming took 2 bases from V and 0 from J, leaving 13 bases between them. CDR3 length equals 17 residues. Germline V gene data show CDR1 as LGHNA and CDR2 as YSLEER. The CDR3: CASSQLQQAATNEKLFF. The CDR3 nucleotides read TGCGCCAGCAGCCAACTACAGCAGGCTGCAACTAATGAAAAACTGTTTTTT.

CDR3 sequence: CSAGQTGGTIYF. CDR3 in DNA: TGCAGCGCAGGACAGACGGGAGGGACCATATATTTT. The gene calls are TRBV29-1 and TRBJ1-3; TRBD1 is a possible D gene (6 bases). The germline gives CDR1 SQVTM, CDR2 ANQGSEA. This CDR3 has 12 amino acids. Between the trimmed V and J ends, which lost 7 bases and 10 bases, there was a span of 17 bases.

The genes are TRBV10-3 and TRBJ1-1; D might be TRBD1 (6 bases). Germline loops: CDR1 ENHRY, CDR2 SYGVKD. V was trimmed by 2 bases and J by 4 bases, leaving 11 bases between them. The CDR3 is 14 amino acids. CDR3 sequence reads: CAISEGGPGTEAFF. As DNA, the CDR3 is TGTGCCATCAGTGAGGGGGGGCCGGGCACTGAAGCTTTCTTT.

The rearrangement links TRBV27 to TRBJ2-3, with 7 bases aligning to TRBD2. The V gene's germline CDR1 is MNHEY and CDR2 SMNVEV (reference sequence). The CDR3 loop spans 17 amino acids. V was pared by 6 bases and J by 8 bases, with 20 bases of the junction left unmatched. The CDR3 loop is CASSQTDSGFLRVTQYF. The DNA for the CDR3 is TGTGCCAGCAGCCAAACCGATAGCGGGTTCCTCAGGGTTACGCAGTATTTT.

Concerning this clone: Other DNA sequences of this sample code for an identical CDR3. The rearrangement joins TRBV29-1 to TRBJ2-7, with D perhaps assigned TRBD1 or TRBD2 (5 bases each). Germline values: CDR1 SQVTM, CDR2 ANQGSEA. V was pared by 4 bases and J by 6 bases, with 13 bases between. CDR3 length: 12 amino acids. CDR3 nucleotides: TGCAGCGTTGGTCAGGTGAGGGGCGAGCAGTACTTC. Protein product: CSVGQVRGEQYF.

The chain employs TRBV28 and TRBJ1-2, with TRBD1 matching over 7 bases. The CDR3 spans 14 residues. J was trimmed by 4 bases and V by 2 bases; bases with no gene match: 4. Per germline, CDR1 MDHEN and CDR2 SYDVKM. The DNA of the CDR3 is TGTGCCAGCAGTTTAGGAGGGACAGTCTATGGCTACACCTTC. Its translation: CASSLGGTVYGYTF.

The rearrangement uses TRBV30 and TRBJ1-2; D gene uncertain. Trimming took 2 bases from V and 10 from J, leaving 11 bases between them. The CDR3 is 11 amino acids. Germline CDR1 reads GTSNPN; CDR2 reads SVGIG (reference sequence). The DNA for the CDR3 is TGTGCCTGGAGTCCGACATTCTCCTACACCTTC. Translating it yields CAWSPTFSYTF.

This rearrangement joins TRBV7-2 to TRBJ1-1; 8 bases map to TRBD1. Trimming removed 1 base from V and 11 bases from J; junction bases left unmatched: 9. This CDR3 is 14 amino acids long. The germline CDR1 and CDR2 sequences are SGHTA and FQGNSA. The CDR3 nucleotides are TGTGCCAGCAGCTTAGTAAGCAGGGGGCTCGAGGCTTTCTTT. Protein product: CASSLVSRGLEAFF.

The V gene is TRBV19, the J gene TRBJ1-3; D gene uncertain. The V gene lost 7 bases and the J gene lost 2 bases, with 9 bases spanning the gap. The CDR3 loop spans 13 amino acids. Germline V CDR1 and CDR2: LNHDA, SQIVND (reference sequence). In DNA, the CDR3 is TGTGCCAGTATGCGGAATGCTGGAAACACCATATATTTT. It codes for CASMRNAGNTIYF.

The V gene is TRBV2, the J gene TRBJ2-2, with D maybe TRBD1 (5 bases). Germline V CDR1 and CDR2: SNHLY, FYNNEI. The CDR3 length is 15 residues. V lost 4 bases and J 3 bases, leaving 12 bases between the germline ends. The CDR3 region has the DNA TGTGCCAGCAGTGGGGCAGGGATGGACACCGGGGAGCTGTTTTTT. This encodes CASSGAGMDTGELFF.